The 3 T cell receptor beta chains below come from one sample, sequenced in a study of identical twins. One entry per CDR3 protein, called by TCRdb with MiXCR from the 5' RACE reads. The sample lists a few hundred thousand distinct CDR3 sequences, approximately 9.1% occurring once. Sequencing was performed on naive T cells sorted from blood. The receptors shown here come from a woman in her forties or fifties in good health.

This clonotype was seen a few times. The chain recombines TRBV20-1 with TRBJ2-5; 9 bases align to TRBD2. The V gene end was trimmed by 3 bases and the J gene end by 4 bases; junction bases not matched to a gene: 9. The CDR3 is made up of 15 amino acids. Germline V gene sequence: CDR1 DFQATT, CDR2 SNEGSKA (reference sequence). The CDR3 region has the DNA TGCAGTGCTAGCCTGTTTCAAGCGGGAGGAGAGACCCAGTACTTC. Its protein product is CSASLFQAGGETQYF.

To note about this clonotype: Germline is not matched at one junction end, which may reflect a read error. The chain combines TRBV7-2 with TRBJ1-4; no clear D gene. The CDR3 runs 15 residues. Germline V gene data show CDR1 as SGHTA and CDR2 as FQGNSA. CDR3 in DNA: TGTGCCAGCAGCTTTGTCTGGGCTTCTAATGAAAATCTGTTTTTT. Translation: CASSFVWASNENLFF.

There are many counts of this clonotype. The chain has TRBV10-3 and TRBJ2-3, with 8 bases lining up with TRBD2. Trimming cost V 8 bases and J 3 bases; bases outside gene matches: 4. CDR1 and CDR2 from the germline V gene are ENHRY and SYGVKD. The CDR3 is 13 amino acids. The CDR3 DNA sequence: TGTGCCATCGCGGGAGGCATGACAGATACGCAGTATTTT. Its translation: CAIAGGMTDTQYF.